This TCR beta chain was sequenced for a study of T cells after posttransplantation cyclophosphamide. Peripheral blood was collected from the related graft donor on the marrow donation day. Study-wide results and limits: Recipient CMV seropositivity and CMV reactivation strongly tracked TRB clonality. Donor CD8+ memory clones often dominated recipient blood repertoires at later times.

In this sample, this clone turned up many times. The target antigen is unknown. Clones were read by immunoSEQ multiplex PCR, and TCRdb kept only the in-frame ones, dropping some. The sample has approximately 35,000 clones, none seen only once. This receptor was identified in a girl between 5 and 17 years old in good health, CMV-negative, and a related stem cell transplant donor. Sequencing was performed on PBMCs.

CDR3 DNA sequence: TGTGCCAGCAGTGAAAAAGCGGGGGGTCACAATGAGCAGTTCTTC. Its translation: CASSEKAGGHNEQFF. This sequence joins TRBV6-4 and TRBJ2-1, with TRBD2 matching 9 bases. The J segment lost 5 bases and the V segment lost 3 bases, leaving 5 bases of the junction unmatched. CDR1 is MRHNA and CDR2 is SNTAGT in the germline V gene. This CDR3 has 15 amino acids.